This TCR beta chain derives from a study of T cell clones after liver transplantation. Libraries were prepared by immunoSEQ multiplex PCR; TCRdb keeps only in-frame clonotypes and omits some of them. Of 98,000 or so clones in the sample, around 86% were seen once. This CDR3 comprises 17 residues. Deletions cut 0 bases from V and 2 bases from J, with 15 bases between. CDR1 LGHNA and CDR2 YNFKEQ come from the germline V gene. The source is a human donor who received a liver transplant. The chain carries TRBV4-2 and TRBJ2-3; D is possibly TRBD2 (7 bases). The material was CD4+ T cells from blood, obtained before liver transplant. This chain's CDR3 is CASSQEGRGAVTDTQYF. In DNA form, the CDR3 reads TGTGCCAGCAGCCAAGAAGGACGGGGGGCCGTCACAGATACGCAGTATTTT.